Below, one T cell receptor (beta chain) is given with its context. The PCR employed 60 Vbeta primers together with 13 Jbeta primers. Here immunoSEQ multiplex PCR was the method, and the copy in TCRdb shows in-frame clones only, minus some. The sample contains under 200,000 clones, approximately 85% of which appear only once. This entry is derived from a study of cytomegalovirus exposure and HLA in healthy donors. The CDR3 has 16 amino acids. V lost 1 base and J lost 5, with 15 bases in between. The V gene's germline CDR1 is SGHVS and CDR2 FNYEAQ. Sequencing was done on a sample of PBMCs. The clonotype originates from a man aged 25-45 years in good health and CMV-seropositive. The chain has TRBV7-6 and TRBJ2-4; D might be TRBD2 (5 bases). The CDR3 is CASSLGGSGSQNIQYF. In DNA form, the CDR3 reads TGTGCCAGCAGCTTAGGAGGGAGTGGGAGCCAAAACATTCAGTACTTC.